The clone carrying this TCR beta chain was seen repeatedly, ten times or more. Its antigen is unknown. Construction of the TCR beta libraries employed iRepertoire HTBI primers in conjunction with Arm-PCR of CDR3 regions. In TCRdb, the multiplex PCR reads were re-called with MiXCR into one record per CDR3 protein. The sample holds about 200,000 distinct CDR3 sequences, approximately 18% seen once. Time point given: newly diagnosed GD, antithyroid drugs for less than 3 months. RNA isolated from PBMCs was used to make the TCR library. Diagnoses of Graves' disease were made by American Thyroid Association guidelines. The CDR3 is made up of 17 amino acids. Germline loops: CDR1 LNHDA, CDR2 SQIVND (reference sequence). V was clipped by 5 bases and J by 1 base, with 17 bases between them. This sample stems from a study of regulatory T cells in long-lasting Graves disease. Study conclusions and caveats: Persistent patients had more shared public clonotypes (2,741) than new patients (roughly 940).

The data also belong to a second study, concerning T cells in Graves' hyperthyroidism and ophthalmopathy. Per that study: Exclusion of a patient resulted from uncontrolled infection, other autoimmune disease, pregnancy or lactation.

Source: peripheral blood mononuclear cells (PBMCs), taken at new diagnosis, from a patient treated with antithyroid drugs. This TCR came from a woman in her twenties or thirties with Graves disease. The chain combines TRBV19 with TRBJ2-2, with D maybe TRBD2 (6 bases). CDR3 DNA sequence: TGTGCCAGTAGTCCCCTTTCGGCGGGATTGAACACCGGGGAGCTGTTTTTT. Residues: CASSPLSAGLNTGELFF.